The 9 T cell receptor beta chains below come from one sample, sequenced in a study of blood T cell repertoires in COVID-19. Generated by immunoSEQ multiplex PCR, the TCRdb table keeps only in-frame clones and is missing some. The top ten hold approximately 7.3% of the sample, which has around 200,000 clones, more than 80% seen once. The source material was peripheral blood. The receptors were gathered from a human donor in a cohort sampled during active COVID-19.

The CDR3 bases are TGTGCCAGCAGCTTAGAACCAGGGAACTACAATGAGCAGTTCTTC. This sequence encodes CASSLEPGNYNEQFF. The V call is TRBV5-5, the J call TRBJ2-1, with D possibly matching TRBD1 (5 bases). CDR3 length: 15 residues. The germline gives CDR1 SGHKS, CDR2 YYEKEE (reference sequence). V lost 2 bases and J 3 bases, leaving 12 bases between the germline ends.

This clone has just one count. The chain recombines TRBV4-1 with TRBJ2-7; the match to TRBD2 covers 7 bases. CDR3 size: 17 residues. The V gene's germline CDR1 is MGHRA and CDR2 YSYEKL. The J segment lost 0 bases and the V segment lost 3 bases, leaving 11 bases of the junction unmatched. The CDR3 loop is CASSQGGGLGSSYEQYF. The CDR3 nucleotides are TGCGCCAGCAGCCAGGGGGGGGGACTTGGGAGCTCCTACGAGCAGTACTTC.

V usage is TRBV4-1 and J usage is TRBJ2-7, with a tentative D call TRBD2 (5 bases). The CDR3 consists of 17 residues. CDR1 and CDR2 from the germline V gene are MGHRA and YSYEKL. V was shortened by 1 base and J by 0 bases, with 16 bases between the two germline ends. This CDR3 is CASSQVQSGLASYEQYF. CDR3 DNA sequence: TGCGCCAGCAGCCAAGTGCAATCCGGACTGGCCTCCTACGAGCAGTACTTC.

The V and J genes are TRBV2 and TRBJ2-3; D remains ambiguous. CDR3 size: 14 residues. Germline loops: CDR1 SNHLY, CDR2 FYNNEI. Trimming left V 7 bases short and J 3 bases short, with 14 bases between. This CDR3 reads CASKAFIRTDTQYF. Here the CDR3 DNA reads TGTGCCAGCAAAGCCTTCATCAGGACAGATACGCAGTATTTT.

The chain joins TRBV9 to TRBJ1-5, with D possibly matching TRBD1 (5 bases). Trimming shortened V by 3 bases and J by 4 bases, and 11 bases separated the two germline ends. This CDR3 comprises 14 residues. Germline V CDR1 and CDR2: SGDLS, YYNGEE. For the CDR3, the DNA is TGTGCCAGCAGCGAGGGTGGGGGGAATCAGCCCCAGCATTTT. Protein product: CASSEGGGNQPQHF.

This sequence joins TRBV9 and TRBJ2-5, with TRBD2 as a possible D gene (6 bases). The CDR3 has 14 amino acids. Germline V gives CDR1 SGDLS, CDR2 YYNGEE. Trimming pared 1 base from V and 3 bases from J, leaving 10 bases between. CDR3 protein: CASSVTGGEETQYF. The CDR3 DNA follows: TGTGCCAGCAGCGTAACGGGCGGGGAAGAGACCCAGTACTTC.

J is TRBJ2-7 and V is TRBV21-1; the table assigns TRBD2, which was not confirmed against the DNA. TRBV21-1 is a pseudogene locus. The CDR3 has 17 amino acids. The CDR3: CASSNPIGEAPSYEQYF. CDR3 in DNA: TGTGCCAGCAGCAACCCCATCGGGGAGGCCCCTTCCTACGAGCAGTACTTC.

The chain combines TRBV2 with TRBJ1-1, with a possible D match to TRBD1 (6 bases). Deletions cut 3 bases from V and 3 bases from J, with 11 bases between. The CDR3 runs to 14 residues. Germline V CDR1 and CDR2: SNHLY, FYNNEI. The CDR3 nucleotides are TGTGCCAGCAGTGATCCGGGGGGGCACACTGAAGCTTTCTTT. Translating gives CASSDPGGHTEAFF. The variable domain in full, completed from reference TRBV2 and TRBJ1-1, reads EPEVTQTPSHQVTQMGQEVILRCVPISNHLYFYWYRQILGQKVEFLVSFYNNEISEKSEIFDDQFSVERPDGSNFTLKIRSTKLEDSAMYFCASSDPGGHTEAFFGQGTRLTVV.

In nucleotides, the CDR3 is TGTGCTAGTGGGATGGGGCCACAGTTGGGAAATCAGCCCCAGCATTTT. Encoded protein: CASGMGPQLGNQPQHF. The rearrangement links TRBV12-5 to TRBJ1-5; maybe TRBD1 (5 bases). This CDR3 spans 16 amino acids. From germline, CDR1 is LGHNT and CDR2 FRNRAP. The V and J ends lost 6 bases and 4 bases respectively, with 19 bases between them.